This T cell receptor (beta chain) is drawn from a study of cytotoxic CD8 clonotypes in ibrutinib-treated CLL. Study overall: The sample average was 255,043 productive templates and 94,082 productive rearrangements. Whole-study findings and limits: Once treatment began, public clonotypes, which were uncommon, contracted or stayed stable. Clonality went up at the time of ibrutinib response, stayed stable in sustained remission, and later dropped back toward its baseline level at progression.

TCRdb's copy holds only in-frame clones and misses some; the assay was immunoSEQ multiplex PCR. The data hold 250,000 to 350,000 clones, with around 69% observed a single time. This clone was counted a few times. The antigen is not known. The CDR3 is made up of 13 amino acids. Trimming stripped 3 bases from V and 1 base from J, with 8 bases between. Germline values: CDR1 SGHRS, CDR2 YFSETQ. V is TRBV5-1 and J is TRBJ2-7; D is unclear. The material sequenced was PBMCs, taken at disease progression, from a patient treated with ibrutinib. This sequence originates from a human donor with chronic lymphocytic leukemia. CDR3 protein: CASSSTGSYEQYF. The CDR3, as DNA: TGCGCCAGCAGCTCCACGGGTTCCTACGAGCAGTACTTC. Combining the CDR3 with reference TRBV5-1 and TRBJ2-7 gives the whole variable domain KAGVTQTPRYLIKTRGQQVTLSCSPISGHRSVSWYQQTPGQGLQFLFEYFSETQRNKGNFPGRFSGRQFSNSRSEMNVSTLELGDSALYLCASSSTGSYEQYFGPGTRLTVT.